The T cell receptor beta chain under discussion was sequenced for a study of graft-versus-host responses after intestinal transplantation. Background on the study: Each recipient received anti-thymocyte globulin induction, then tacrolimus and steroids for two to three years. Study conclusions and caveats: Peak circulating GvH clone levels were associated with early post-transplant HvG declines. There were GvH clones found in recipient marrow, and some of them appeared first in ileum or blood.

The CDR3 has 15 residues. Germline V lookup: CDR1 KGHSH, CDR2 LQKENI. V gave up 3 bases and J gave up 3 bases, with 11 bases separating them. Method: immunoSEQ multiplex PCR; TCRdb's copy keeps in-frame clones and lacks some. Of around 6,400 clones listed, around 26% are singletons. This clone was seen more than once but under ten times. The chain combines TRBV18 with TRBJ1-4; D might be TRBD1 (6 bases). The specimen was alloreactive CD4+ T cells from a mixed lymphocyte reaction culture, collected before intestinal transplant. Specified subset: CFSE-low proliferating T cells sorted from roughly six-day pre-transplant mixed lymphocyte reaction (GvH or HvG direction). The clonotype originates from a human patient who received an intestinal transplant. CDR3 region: CASSPRAGANEKLFF. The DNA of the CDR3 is TGTGCCAGCTCACCCCGGGCAGGGGCTAATGAAAAACTGTTTTTT.